Below are 10 T cell receptor beta chains sequenced from a single sample in a study of T cell responses to AZD1222 COVID-19 vaccine. The method was immunoSEQ multiplex PCR; TCRdb's version includes in-frame clones alone and lacks a portion of them. The sample lists about 93,000 clones; about 86% were seen once. Sample: peripheral blood, taken on day 0 of AZD1222 vaccination. Source of these receptors: an adult in good health.

The chain recombines TRBV7-2 with TRBJ2-5, with D unresolved. The CDR3 length is 15 residues. Trimming stripped 0 bases from V and 5 bases from J, with 13 bases between. Germline loops: CDR1 SGHTA, CDR2 FQGNSA. This CDR3 reads CASSLASGEVETQYF. As DNA, the CDR3 is TGTGCCAGCAGCTTAGCCTCAGGCGAGGTCGAGACCCAGTACTTC.

This chain links TRBV21-1 with TRBJ1-5. TRBV21-1 is recorded as a pseudogene. The CDR3 covers 15 residues. The CDR3 sequence is CASSGPTRGNQPQHF. CDR3 nucleotide sequence: TGTGCCAGCAGCGGGCCTACTCGGGGCAATCAGCCCCAGCATTTT.

The V and J genes are TRBV27 and TRBJ1-1; D call uncertain. Per the germline V gene, CDR1 is MNHEY and CDR2 is SMNVEV (reference sequence). The V gene lost 2 bases and the J gene lost 0 bases, with 10 bases spanning the gap. The CDR3 runs to 15 residues. This CDR3 is CASSLLAGLNTEAFF. Here the CDR3 DNA reads TGTGCCAGCAGTTTACTCGCAGGTTTGAACACTGAAGCTTTCTTT.

This chain uses TRBV21-1 with TRBJ1-5. TRBV21-1 is termed a pseudogene. The CDR3 is 17 amino acids. The CDR3 sequence: CASSKGRPRRGNQPQHF. CDR3 bases: TGTGCCAGCAGCAAAGGGAGGCCTAGAAGAGGCAATCAGCCCCAGCATTTT.

This rearrangement joins TRBV14 to TRBJ2-1; tentative D call: TRBD2 (5 bases). The CDR3 is 13 amino acids. Between the trimmed V and J ends, which lost 2 bases and 9 bases, there was a span of 11 bases. The V gene's germline CDR1 is SGHDN and CDR2 FVKESK. CDR3 sequence: CASSQQSAGEQFF. CDR3 DNA: TGTGCCAGCAGCCAACAGTCCGCGGGTGAGCAGTTCTTC.

This sequence joins TRBV18 and TRBJ2-7; D gene uncertain. Trimming took off 1 base at V and 7 bases at J, with 8 bases between the two ends. The CDR3 contains 12 residues. CDR1 and CDR2 from the germline V gene are KGHSH and LQKENI. The CDR3 DNA reads as TGTGCCAGCTCACCACATTCTTGGGAGCAGTACTTC. This gives the protein CASSPHSWEQYF.

This chain uses TRBV7-9 with TRBJ1-1, with D perhaps TRBD1 (6 bases). This CDR3 has 14 residues. Trimming pared 1 base from V and 3 bases from J, leaving 9 bases between. Per germline, CDR1 SEHNR and CDR2 FQNEAQ (reference sequence). The CDR3 spells CASSLGPGDTEAFF. The CDR3 bases are TGTGCCAGCAGCTTAGGACCAGGGGACACTGAAGCTTTCTTT.

The chain combines TRBV27 with TRBJ2-7, with TRBD1 as a possible D gene (8 bases). Germline V gene lookup returns CDR1 MNHEY and CDR2 SMNVEV (reference sequence). V was cut by 4 bases and J by 7 bases, with 23 bases left in between. The length of the CDR3 is 16 residues. CDR3 in DNA: TGTGCCAGCAGTTCCGGACGGACAGGGAGGGTGAAAGAGCAGTACTTC. Translated, it gives CASSSGRTGRVKEQYF.

The V and J genes are TRBV7-9 and TRBJ1-4; the match to TRBD1 covers 7 bases. The CDR3 totals 13 residues. The ends lost 4 bases at V and 7 bases at J; junction bases unmatched: 3. The germline gives CDR1 SEHNR, CDR2 FQNEAQ (reference sequence). The CDR3 protein is CASSSTGIEKLFF. The CDR3, as DNA: TGTGCCAGCAGCTCGACAGGGATTGAAAAACTGTTTTTT.

The rearrangement joins TRBV4-3 to TRBJ1-6; no clear D gene. Trimming cost V 1 base and J 7 bases, with 2 bases left between them. The CDR3 is 12 residues long. CDR1 and CDR2 from the germline V gene are LGHNA and YSLEER. DNA of the CDR3: TGCGCCAGCAGCCAAGCCAATTCACCCCTCCACTTT. It yields the protein CASSQANSPLHF.